What follows are 2 T cell receptor beta chains derived from one specimen sequenced in a study of Tregs in tolerant kidney transplant recipients. The table came from immunoSEQ multiplex PCR; TCRdb's copy has only in-frame clones and leaves some out. Of 75,000 to 100,000 clones in the sample, about 92% were seen once. The sample taken for sequencing was CD8+ T cells from blood. These receptors were taken from a human donor in good health.

The chain carries TRBV27 and TRBJ2-7; D possibly corresponds to TRBD2 (6 bases). V gave up 0 bases and J gave up 4 bases, with 16 bases separating them. Germline V gene data show CDR1 as MNHEY and CDR2 as SMNVEV (reference sequence). This CDR3 is built from 16 residues. This CDR3 is CASSLSFSTSLYEQYF. As DNA, the CDR3 is TGTGCCAGCAGTTTATCGTTCTCGACTAGTTTATACGAGCAGTACTTC.

The chain links TRBV1 to TRBJ1-2; TRBD1, the table's D call, was not compared with the DNA. TRBV1 is annotated as a pseudogene. The CDR3 runs to 14 residues. Here the CDR3 DNA reads TGCACCAGCAGCCAACCTCCGGGACAGGGGGGCTACACCTTC. Translating it yields CTSSQPPGQGGYTF.